The 21 T cell receptor beta chains below were found in one sample sequenced in a study of blood T cell repertoires in COVID-19. Produced via immunoSEQ multiplex PCR; TCRdb's table is partial and in-frame only. Of some 250,000 clones in the sample, 65% to 85% were seen once. Sample: peripheral blood. The receptors come from a man older than 75 with acute or convalescent COVID-19.

The rearrangement joins TRBV6-5 to TRBJ1-2; D is perhaps TRBD1 (5 bases). V was cut by 6 bases and J by 0 bases, with 8 bases left in between. Per germline, CDR1 MNHEY and CDR2 SVGAGI. CDR3 length: 13 amino acids. DNA of the CDR3: TGTGCCAGCAGGACAGAAGCTAACTATGGCTACACCTTC. Translating gives CASRTEANYGYTF.

The chain links TRBV7-9 to TRBJ2-7, with a weak D call TRBD2 (5 bases). The CDR3 loop spans 17 amino acids. Germline V gene sequence: CDR1 SEHNR, CDR2 FQNEAQ (reference sequence). Deletions cut 3 bases from V and 2 bases from J, with 20 bases between. The CDR3 loop reads CASSFPRRGEAAYEQYF. DNA for the CDR3: TGTGCCAGCAGCTTCCCCCGACGGGGAGAGGCGGCCTACGAGCAGTACTTC.

In nucleotides, the CDR3 is TGTGCCAGTCAGGGGGCCGCAGGGGAGACCCAGTACTTC. Translation: CASQGAAGETQYF. The V call is TRBV19, the J call TRBJ2-5, with 8 nucleotides matching TRBD1. There are 13 residues in the CDR3. The germline CDR1 and CDR2 sequences are LNHDA and SQIVND (reference sequence). The trim removed 8 bases at V and 5 bases at J, leaving 7 bases unmatched.

The V gene is TRBV6-5, the J gene TRBJ2-5; 12 bases agree with TRBD2. V dropped 6 bases and J dropped 5; count of bases not matched to a gene: 4. The CDR3 length is 14 residues. CDR1 and CDR2 (germline): MNHEY, SVGAGI. CDR3 in DNA: TGTGCCAGCAGGACTAGCGGGGGCTCGGAGACCCAGTACTTC. Translated, it gives CASRTSGGSETQYF.

This clone was detected once. The gene calls are TRBV18 and TRBJ2-2, with a possible D match to TRBD2 (6 bases). From germline, CDR1 is KGHSH and CDR2 LQKENI. The CDR3 is made up of 17 amino acids. V shed 3 bases and J shed 6 bases, with 20 bases lying between them. The CDR3 nucleotides read TGTGCCAGCTCACCGGTTACCGGGGCGGGAATCGCCGGGGAGCTGTTTTTT. Translating it yields CASSPVTGAGIAGELFF.

The chain uses TRBV7-3 and TRBJ1-2; perhaps TRBD1 as D (5 bases). V gave up 4 bases and J gave up 8 bases, with 14 bases separating them. The CDR3 covers 13 residues. The germline gives CDR1 SGHTA, CDR2 FQGTGA. The CDR3: CASSYNAGLGYTF. In DNA, the CDR3 is TGTGCCAGCAGCTATAATGCAGGGCTCGGCTACACCTTC.

V and J are TRBV7-2 and TRBJ2-1; 16 nucleotides line up with TRBD2. V dropped 5 bases and J dropped 10; count of bases not matched to a gene: 11. The CDR3 contains 17 residues. CDR1 is SGHTA, CDR2 FQGNSA, per germline. CDR3 DNA: TGTGCCAGCAGCCCCATCCCGGGACTAGCGGGGGGGCCGGAGCAGTTCTTC. It encodes CASSPIPGLAGGPEQFF. The full variable domain, its missing parts supplied by reference TRBV7-2 and TRBJ2-1, is GAGVSQSPSNKVTEKGKDVELRCDPISGHTALYWYRQSLGQGLEFLIYFQGNSAPDKSGLPSDRFSAERTGGSVSTLTIQRTQQEDSAVYLCASSPIPGLAGGPEQFFGPGTRLTVL.

The V call is TRBV5-4, the J call TRBJ2-5; 7 bases align to TRBD1. This CDR3 is 14 amino acids long. The ends lost 2 bases at V and 2 bases at J; junction bases unmatched: 3. In germline, CDR1 is SGHNT, CDR2 YYREEE (reference sequence). DNA for the CDR3: TGTGCCAGCAGCTTAGGGACAGAACAAGAGACCCAGTACTTC. Translated: CASSLGTEQETQYF.

V and J are TRBV6-1 and TRBJ1-3; D is unresolved. Germline-derived CDR1 and CDR2 are MNHNS and SASEGT. This CDR3 region has 17 residues. Trimming shortened V by 1 base and J by 0 bases, and 13 bases separated the two germline ends. The CDR3: CASSEEWARISGNTIYF. DNA for the CDR3: TGTGCCAGCAGTGAAGAATGGGCACGGATCTCTGGAAACACCATATATTTT.

The chain combines TRBV23-1 with TRBJ2-7, with 11 bases matching TRBD2. TRBV23-1 is recorded as an ORF, its role being uncertain. This CDR3 has 19 residues. V trimming: 4 bases; J trimming: 6 bases; junction bases outside the gene matches: 20. The CDR3 loop is CASSLPGPVAGGPPREQYF. DNA of the CDR3: TGCGCCAGCAGTCTACCGGGGCCCGTAGCGGGAGGGCCTCCCCGCGAGCAGTACTTC.

The chain carries TRBV28 and TRBJ2-7; D might be TRBD2 (5 bases). The CDR3 spans 13 residues. V lost 5 bases and J 3 bases, leaving 11 bases between the germline ends. In germline, CDR1 is MDHEN, CDR2 SYDVKM. CDR3 coding DNA: TGTGCCAGCAGTCCGAACGGGGTCTACGAGCAGTACTTC. This encodes CASSPNGVYEQYF.

This clone was detected once. The chain recombines TRBV15 with TRBJ2-1; 7 nucleotides line up with TRBD1. CDR1 LNHNV and CDR2 YYDKDF come from the germline V gene (reference sequence). V was pared by 4 bases and J by 5 bases, with 5 bases of the junction left unmatched. The CDR3 loop spans 14 amino acids. CDR3 nucleotides: TGTGCCACCAGCAAACGGGACAGTCACAATGAGCAGTTCTTC. It translates to CATSKRDSHNEQFF.

The chain carries TRBV19 and TRBJ1-5; maybe TRBD1 (5 bases). V lost 6 bases to trimming and J lost 6 bases, with 18 bases between them. CDR1 and CDR2 from the germline V gene are LNHDA and SQIVND (reference sequence). This CDR3 has 15 amino acids. CDR3 loop: CASRKTQGFRQPQHF. CDR3 DNA sequence: TGTGCCAGTAGGAAAACTCAGGGCTTTCGTCAGCCCCAGCATTTT.

This clone came up a few times. CDR3 sequence: CASSLSGNSPLHF. CDR3 nucleotides: TGTGCCAGCAGCTTGTCGGGTAACTCACCCCTCCACTTT. The chain is built from TRBV11-2 and TRBJ1-6; no definite D call. Trimming removed 3 bases from V and 10 bases from J, with 10 bases in between. The germline CDR1 and CDR2 sequences are SGHAT and FQNNGV. The CDR3 contains 13 residues. Together with reference TRBV11-2 and TRBJ1-6, the CDR3 gives the full variable domain: EAGVAQSPRYKIIEKRQSVAFWCNPISGHATLYWYQQILGQGPKLLIQFQNNGVVDDSQLPKDRFSAERLKGVDSTLKIQPAKLEDSAVYLCASSLSGNSPLHFGNGTRLTVT.

This clone turned up a few times. The chain combines TRBV7-9 with TRBJ2-7, with D tentatively TRBD2 (5 bases). Trimming took 4 bases from V and 0 from J, leaving 13 bases between them. The CDR3 length is 15 residues. Germline V gene lookup returns CDR1 SEHNR and CDR2 FQNEAQ (reference sequence). The CDR3 loop is CASSSTPGSSYEQYF. In DNA form, the CDR3 reads TGTGCCAGCAGCTCAACCCCGGGATCCTCCTACGAGCAGTACTTC. The whole variable domain, filled in from reference TRBV7-9 and TRBJ2-7, reads DTGVSQNPRHKITKRGQNVTFRCDPISEHNRLYWYRQTLGQGPEFLTYFQNEAQLEKSRLLSDRFSAERPKGSFSTLEIQRTEQGDSAMYLCASSSTPGSSYEQYFGPGTRLTVT.

J is TRBJ2-3 and V is TRBV27, with D uncertain. The germline V gene has CDR1 MNHEY and CDR2 SMNVEV (reference sequence). The CDR3 extends over 12 amino acids. The ends were cut back, 6 bases at V and 0 bases at J, with 4 bases in the middle. This chain's CDR3 is CASSFSTDTQYF. The CDR3 DNA is TGTGCCAGCAGCTTTAGCACAGATACGCAGTATTTT.

The chain couples TRBV28 to TRBJ1-2, with D possibly being TRBD1 (5 bases). Germline-derived CDR1 and CDR2 are MDHEN and SYDVKM. The ends were cut back, 5 bases at V and 4 bases at J, with 14 bases in the middle. The CDR3 runs to 14 residues. The chain's CDR3 is CASSDQGLVYGYTF. The DNA for the CDR3 is TGTGCCAGCAGTGACCAGGGTTTAGTCTATGGCTACACCTTC.

The V gene is TRBV7-9, the J gene TRBJ2-5; the D gene is possibly TRBD2 (5 bases). Germline lookup yields CDR1 SEHNR and CDR2 FQNEAQ (reference sequence). Trimming took off 0 bases at V and 2 bases at J, with 10 bases between the two ends. The CDR3 contains 15 residues. This CDR3 reads CASSLAEAGQETQYF. The CDR3 coding sequence is TGTGCCAGCAGCTTAGCGGAGGCAGGACAAGAGACCCAGTACTTC.

As DNA, the CDR3 is TGTGCCAGCTCACCGAGGAGCGGGAGTGGCGACAATGAGCAGTTCTTC. It specifies CASSPRSGSGDNEQFF. The rearrangement uses TRBV18 and TRBJ2-1; 8 nucleotides align to TRBD2. CDR3 length equals 16 residues. The V and J ends lost 3 bases and 5 bases, in that order; junction bases with no gene match: 9. Germline values: CDR1 KGHSH, CDR2 LQKENI.

For the CDR3, the DNA is TGTGCCAGCAGCTCCCTCGAGGGCTCTGGAAACACCATATATTTT. Amino acid sequence: CASSSLEGSGNTIYF. The rearrangement joins TRBV11-2 to TRBJ1-3; D is unclear. The germline V and J ends were trimmed by 4 bases and 0 bases, with 10 bases remaining between them. Germline values: CDR1 SGHAT, CDR2 FQNNGV. This CDR3 region has 15 residues.

The J gene is TRBJ2-7, the V gene TRBV5-1, with 8 bases matching TRBD1. Trimming cost V 2 bases and J 1 base; bases outside gene matches: 2. Germline assignment: CDR1 SGHRS and CDR2 YFSETQ. The length of the CDR3 is 14 residues. The CDR3 bases are TGCGCCAGCAGCTTCAGGGGGCTTTCCTACGAGCAGTACTTC. Amino acids: CASSFRGLSYEQYF.